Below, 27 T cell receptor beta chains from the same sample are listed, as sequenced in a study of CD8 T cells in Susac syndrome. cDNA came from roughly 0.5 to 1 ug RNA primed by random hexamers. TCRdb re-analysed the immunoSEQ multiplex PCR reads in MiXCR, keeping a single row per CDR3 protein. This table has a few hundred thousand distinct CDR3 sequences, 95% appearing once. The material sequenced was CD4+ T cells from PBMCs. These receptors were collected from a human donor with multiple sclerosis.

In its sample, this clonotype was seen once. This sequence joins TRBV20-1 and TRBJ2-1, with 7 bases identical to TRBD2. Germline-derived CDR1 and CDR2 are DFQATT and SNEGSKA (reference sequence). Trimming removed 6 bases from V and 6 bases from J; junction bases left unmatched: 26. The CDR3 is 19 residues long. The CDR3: CSASTPGLRYPTQGNEQFF. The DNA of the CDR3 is TGCAGTGCATCCACTCCGGGACTACGATACCCCACGCAAGGCAATGAGCAGTTCTTC.

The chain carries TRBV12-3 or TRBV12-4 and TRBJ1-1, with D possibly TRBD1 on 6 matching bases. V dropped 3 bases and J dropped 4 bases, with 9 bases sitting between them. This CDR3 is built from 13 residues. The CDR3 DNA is TGTGCCAGCAGTTTTTCAGGGGTCACTGAAGCTTTCTTT. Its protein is CASSFSGVTEAFF.

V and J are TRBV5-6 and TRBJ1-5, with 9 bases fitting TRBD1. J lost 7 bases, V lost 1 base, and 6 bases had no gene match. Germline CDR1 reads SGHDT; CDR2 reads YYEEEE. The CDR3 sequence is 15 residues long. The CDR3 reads CASSLTGGYEQPQHF. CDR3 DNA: TGTGCCAGCAGCTTGACAGGGGGCTACGAACAGCCCCAGCATTTT.

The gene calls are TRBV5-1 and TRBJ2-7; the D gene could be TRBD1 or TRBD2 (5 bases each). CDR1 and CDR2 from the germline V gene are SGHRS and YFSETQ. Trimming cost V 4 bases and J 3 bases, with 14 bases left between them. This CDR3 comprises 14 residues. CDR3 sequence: CASSPGTENYEQYF. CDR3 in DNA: TGCGCCAGCAGCCCCGGGACCGAGAACTACGAGCAGTACTTC.

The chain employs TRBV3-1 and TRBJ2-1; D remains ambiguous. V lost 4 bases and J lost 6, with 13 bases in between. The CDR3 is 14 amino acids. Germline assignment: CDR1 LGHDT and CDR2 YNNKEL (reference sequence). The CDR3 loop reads CASSRELEGNEQFF. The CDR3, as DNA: TGTGCCAGCAGCCGAGAGCTAGAAGGCAATGAGCAGTTCTTC.

The CDR3 region has the DNA TGTGCCAGCAGTCCTCGGACAGGGGGCCACGAGCAGTACTTC. Residues: CASSPRTGGHEQYF. This rearrangement joins TRBV2 to TRBJ2-7; 11 nucleotides agree with TRBD1. CDR3 length: 14 residues. Germline values: CDR1 SNHLY, CDR2 FYNNEI. V was pared by 5 bases and J by 5 bases, with 5 bases of the junction left unmatched.

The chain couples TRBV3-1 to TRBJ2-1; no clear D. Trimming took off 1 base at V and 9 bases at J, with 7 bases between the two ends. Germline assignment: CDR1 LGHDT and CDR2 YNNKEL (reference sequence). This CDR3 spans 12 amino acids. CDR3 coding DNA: TGTGCCAGCAGCCAAGGTCGCGGTGAGCAGTTCTTC. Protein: CASSQGRGEQFF.

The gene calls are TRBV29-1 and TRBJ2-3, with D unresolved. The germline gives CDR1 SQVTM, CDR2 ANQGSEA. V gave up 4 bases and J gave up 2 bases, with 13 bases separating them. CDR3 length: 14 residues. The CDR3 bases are TGCAGCGTTGCTGACCTACCCTTCACAGATACGCAGTATTTT. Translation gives CSVADLPFTDTQYF.

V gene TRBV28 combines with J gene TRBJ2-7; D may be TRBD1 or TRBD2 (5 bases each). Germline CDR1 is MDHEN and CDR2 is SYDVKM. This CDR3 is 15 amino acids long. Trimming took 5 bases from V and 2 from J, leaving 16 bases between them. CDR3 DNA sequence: TGTGCCAGCAGTCCGGACCGGGACGGTACCTACGAGCAGTACTTC. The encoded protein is CASSPDRDGTYEQYF.

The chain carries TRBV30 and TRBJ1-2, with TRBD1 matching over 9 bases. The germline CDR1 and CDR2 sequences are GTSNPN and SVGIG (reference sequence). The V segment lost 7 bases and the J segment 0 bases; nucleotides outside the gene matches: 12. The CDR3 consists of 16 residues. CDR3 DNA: TGTGCCTCCGGACAGGGGAGCGAGGGAGCTAACTATGGCTACACCTTC. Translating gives CASGQGSEGANYGYTF.

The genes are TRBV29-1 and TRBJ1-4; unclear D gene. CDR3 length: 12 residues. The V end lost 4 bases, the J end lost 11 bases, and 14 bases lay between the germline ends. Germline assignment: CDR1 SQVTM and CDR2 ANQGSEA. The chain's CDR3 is CSVAPYSGKLFF. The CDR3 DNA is TGCAGCGTTGCTCCGTACTCCGGGAAACTGTTTTTT.

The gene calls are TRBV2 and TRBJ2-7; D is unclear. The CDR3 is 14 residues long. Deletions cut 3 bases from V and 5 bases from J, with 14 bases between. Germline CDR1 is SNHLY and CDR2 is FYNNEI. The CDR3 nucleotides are TGTGCCAGCAGTGAGACCGCCCCCTTCAACGAGCAGTACTTC. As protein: CASSETAPFNEQYF.

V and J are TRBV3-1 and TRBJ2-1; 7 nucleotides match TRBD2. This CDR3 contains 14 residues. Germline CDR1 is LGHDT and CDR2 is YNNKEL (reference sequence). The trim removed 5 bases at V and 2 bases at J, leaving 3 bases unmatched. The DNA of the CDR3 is TGTGCCAGCAGCGCTAGCGGAGCCTACAATGAGCAGTTCTTC. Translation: CASSASGAYNEQFF.

CDR3 nucleotides: TGCAGTGCTTATTCAGGGGTTATAAACATTCAGTACTTC. It codes for CSAYSGVINIQYF. The V gene is TRBV20-1, the J gene TRBJ2-4, with D tentatively TRBD1 (6 bases). The V and J ends lost 5 bases and 6 bases respectively, with 14 bases between them. Germline CDR1 and CDR2: DFQATT and SNEGSKA (reference sequence). CDR3 length: 13 amino acids.

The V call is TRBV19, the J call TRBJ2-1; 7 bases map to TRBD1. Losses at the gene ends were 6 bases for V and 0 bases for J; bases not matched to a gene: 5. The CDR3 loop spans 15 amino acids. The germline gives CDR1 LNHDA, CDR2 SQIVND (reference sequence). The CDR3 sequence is CASSTGQNSYNEQFF. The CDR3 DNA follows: TGTGCCAGTAGCACGGGACAGAACTCCTACAATGAGCAGTTCTTC.

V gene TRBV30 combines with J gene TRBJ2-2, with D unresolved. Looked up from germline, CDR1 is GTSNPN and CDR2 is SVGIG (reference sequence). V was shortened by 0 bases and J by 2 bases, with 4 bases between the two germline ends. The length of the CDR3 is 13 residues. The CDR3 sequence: CAWSVPNTGELFF. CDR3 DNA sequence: TGTGCCTGGAGTGTACCCAACACCGGGGAGCTGTTTTTT.

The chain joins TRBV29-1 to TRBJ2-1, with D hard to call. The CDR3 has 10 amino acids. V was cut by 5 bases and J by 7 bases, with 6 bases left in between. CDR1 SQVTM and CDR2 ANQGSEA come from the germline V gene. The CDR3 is CSVWANEQFF. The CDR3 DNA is TGCAGCGTTTGGGCGAATGAGCAGTTCTTC.

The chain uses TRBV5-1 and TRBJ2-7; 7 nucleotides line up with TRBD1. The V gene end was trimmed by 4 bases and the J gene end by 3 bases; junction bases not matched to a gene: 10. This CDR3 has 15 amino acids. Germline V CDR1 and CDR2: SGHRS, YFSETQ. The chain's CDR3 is CASSLTGTAIYEQYF. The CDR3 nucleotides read TGCGCCAGCAGCCTAACCGGGACAGCCATCTACGAGCAGTACTTC. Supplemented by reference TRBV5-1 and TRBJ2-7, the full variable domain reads KAGVTQTPRYLIKTRGQQVTLSCSPISGHRSVSWYQQTPGQGLQFLFEYFSETQRNKGNFPGRFSGRQFSNSRSEMNVSTLELGDSALYLCASSLTGTAIYEQYFGPGTRLTVT.

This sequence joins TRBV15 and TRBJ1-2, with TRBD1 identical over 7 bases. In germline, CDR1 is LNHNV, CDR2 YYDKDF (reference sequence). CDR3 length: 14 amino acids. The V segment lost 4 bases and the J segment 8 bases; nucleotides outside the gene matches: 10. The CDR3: CATSIGGRDDGYTF. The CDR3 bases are TGTGCCACCAGCATAGGGGGCAGGGACGACGGCTACACCTTC.

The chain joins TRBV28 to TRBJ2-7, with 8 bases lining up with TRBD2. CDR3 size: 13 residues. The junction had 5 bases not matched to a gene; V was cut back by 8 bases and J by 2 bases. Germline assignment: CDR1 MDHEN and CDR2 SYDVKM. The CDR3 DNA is TGTGCCAGCGGGCGACTAGCGCCCTACGAGCAGTACTTC. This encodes CASGRLAPYEQYF. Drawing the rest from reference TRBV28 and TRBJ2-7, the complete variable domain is DVKVTQSSRYLVKRTGEKVFLECVQDMDHENMFWYRQDPGLGLRLIYFSYDVKMKEKGDIPEGYSVSREKKERFSLILESASTNQTSMYLCASGRLAPYEQYFGPGTRLTVT.

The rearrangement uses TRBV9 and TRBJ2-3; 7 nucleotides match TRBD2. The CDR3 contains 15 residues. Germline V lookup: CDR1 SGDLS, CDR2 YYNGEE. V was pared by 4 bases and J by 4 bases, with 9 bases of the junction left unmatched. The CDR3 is CASSPMGGSPDTQYF. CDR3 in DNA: TGTGCCAGCAGCCCCATGGGAGGGAGCCCAGATACGCAGTATTTT.

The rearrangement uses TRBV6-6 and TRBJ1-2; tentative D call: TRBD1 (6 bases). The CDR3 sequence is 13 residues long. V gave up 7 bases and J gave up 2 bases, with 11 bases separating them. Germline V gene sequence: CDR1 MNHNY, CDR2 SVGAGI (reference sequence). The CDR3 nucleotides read TGTGCCAGCACCCCGGACAGCAACTATGGCTACACCTTC. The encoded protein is CASTPDSNYGYTF.

CDR3 region: CASSPLDGYEQYF. DNA for the CDR3: TGTGCCAGTAGTCCTTTAGACGGCTACGAGCAGTACTTC. The rearrangement links TRBV19 to TRBJ2-7; no definite D call. The V end was cut by 5 bases, the J end by 3 bases, with 11 bases between. From germline, CDR1 is LNHDA and CDR2 SQIVND (reference sequence). The CDR3 totals 13 residues. The entire variable domain, with the rest obtained from reference TRBV19 and TRBJ2-7, is as follows: DGGITQSPKYLFRKEGQNVTLSCEQNLNHDAMYWYRQDPGQGLRLIYYSQIVNDFQKGDIAEGYSVSREKKESFPLTVTSAQKNPTAFYLCASSPLDGYEQYFGPGTRLTVT.

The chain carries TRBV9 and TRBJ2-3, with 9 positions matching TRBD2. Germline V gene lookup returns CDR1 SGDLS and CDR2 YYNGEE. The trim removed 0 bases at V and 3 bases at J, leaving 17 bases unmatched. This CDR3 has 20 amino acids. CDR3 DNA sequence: TGTGCCAGCAGCGTAGGGGCAGGGGGTTGGCTAGCGGGGTCGACAGATACGCAGTATTTT. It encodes CASSVGAGGWLAGSTDTQYF.

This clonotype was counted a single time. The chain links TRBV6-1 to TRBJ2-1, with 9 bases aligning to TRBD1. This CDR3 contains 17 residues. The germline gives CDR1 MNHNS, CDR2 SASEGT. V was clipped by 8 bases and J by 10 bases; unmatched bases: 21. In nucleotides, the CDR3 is TGTGCCAGCGGCCTGGGAATGGGGACAGGGTTACTTCAGGAGCAGTTCTTC. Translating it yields CASGLGMGTGLLQEQFF.

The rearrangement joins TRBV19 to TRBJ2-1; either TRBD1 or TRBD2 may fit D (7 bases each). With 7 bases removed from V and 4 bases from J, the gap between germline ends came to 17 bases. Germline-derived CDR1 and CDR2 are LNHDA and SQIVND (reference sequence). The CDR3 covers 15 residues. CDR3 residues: CASNTGEGIYNEQFF. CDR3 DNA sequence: TGTGCCAGTAACACAGGGGAGGGTATTTACAATGAGCAGTTCTTC.

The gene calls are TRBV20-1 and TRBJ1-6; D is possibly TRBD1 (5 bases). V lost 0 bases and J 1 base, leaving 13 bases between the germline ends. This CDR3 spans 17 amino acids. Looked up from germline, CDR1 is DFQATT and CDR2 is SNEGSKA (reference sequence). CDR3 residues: CSARDERGVSYNSPLHF. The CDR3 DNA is TGCAGTGCTAGAGATGAGAGGGGTGTGTCCTATAATTCACCCCTCCACTTT.